One and the same sample provided the 17 T cell receptor beta chains below, sequenced in a study of blood T cell repertoires in COVID-19. Profiling relied on immunoSEQ multiplex PCR, and the TCRdb table lists in-frame clones only, not all of them. The sample includes about 260,000 clones, 83% of them seen just once. Sequenced sample: peripheral blood. All receptors come from a woman in her forties or fifties who had recovered from COVID-19.

The chain couples TRBV6-4 to TRBJ2-3; D unresolved. Trimming stripped 8 bases from V and 0 bases from J, with 12 bases between. The CDR3 contains 14 residues. The germline gives CDR1 MRHNA, CDR2 SNTAGT. Written as DNA, the CDR3 is TGTGCCAGCGAAGACACCACTAGCACAGATACGCAGTATTTT. It codes for CASEDTTSTDTQYF.

This clone was picked up a small number of times. The chain carries TRBV29-1 and TRBJ1-2; D ambiguous. V lost 3 bases to trimming and J lost 3 bases, with 20 bases between them. CDR3 length: 16 amino acids. Germline values: CDR1 SQVTM, CDR2 ANQGSEA. CDR3 sequence: CSVEPEGSYRDYGYTF. CDR3 bases: TGCAGCGTTGAGCCGGAGGGCAGTTATAGGGACTATGGCTACACCTTC.

The CDR3 coding sequence is TGTGCCAGCAGCCAAGTTGGCGGCGGGATTAGGACAGATACGCAGTATTTT. Protein sequence: CASSQVGGGIRTDTQYF. The chain is built from TRBV3-1 (or the pseudogene TRBV3-2) and TRBJ2-3; TRBD2 might be the D (6 bases). CDR3 size: 17 residues. Germline-derived CDR1 and CDR2 are LGHDT and YNNKEL (reference sequence). With 1 base removed from V and 3 bases from J, the gap between germline ends came to 17 bases.

This sequence joins TRBV3-1 (or the pseudogene TRBV3-2) and TRBJ1-4; 11 bases map to TRBD1. Germline V CDR1 and CDR2: LGHDT, YNNKEL (reference sequence). The junction had 5 bases not matched to a gene; V was cut back by 5 bases and J by 6 bases. The CDR3 extends over 15 amino acids. The CDR3 DNA reads TGTGCCAGCAGCTCTTCGGGACAGGGGGATGAAAAACTGTTTTTT. Its translation is CASSSSGQGDEKLFF.

The rearrangement links TRBV6-1 to TRBJ1-3; D gene ambiguous. The CDR3 is 15 residues long. Germline V CDR1 and CDR2: MNHNS, SASEGT. V lost 0 bases and J 0 bases, leaving 6 bases between the germline ends. DNA for the CDR3: TGTGCCAGCAGTGAAGCCGCAGGCTCTGGAAACACCATATATTTT. Protein product: CASSEAAGSGNTIYF.

This clone was picked up a small number of times. Other DNA variants within this sample encode the same CDR3. V gene TRBV14 combines with J gene TRBJ1-2, with 11 bases fitting TRBD1. The length of the CDR3 is 14 residues. With 5 bases clipped from V and 7 bases from J, the junction kept 6 bases outside the gene matches. Germline lookup yields CDR1 SGHDN and CDR2 FVKESK. The CDR3 sequence: CASSSRTGGFGYTF. DNA of the CDR3: TGTGCCAGCAGCTCCAGGACAGGGGGCTTTGGCTACACCTTC. The whole variable domain, filled in from reference TRBV14 and TRBJ1-2, reads EAGVTQFPSHSVIEKGQTVTLRCDPISGHDNLYWYRRVMGKEIKFLLHFVKESKQDESGMPNNRFLAERTGGTYSTLKVQPAELEDSGVYFCASSSRTGGFGYTFGSGTRLTVV.

The chain employs TRBV28 and TRBJ1-1; possible D gene TRBD1, 5 bases. V lost 5 bases and J lost 6, with 19 bases in between. The CDR3 totals 15 residues. Germline V CDR1 and CDR2: MDHEN, SYDVKM. CDR3 sequence (DNA): TGTGCCAGCAGTCTAGCGGGGGGAAAAGGACCTGAAGCTTTCTTT. It codes for CASSLAGGKGPEAFF. Full variable domain (outside the CDR3, taken from reference TRBV28 and TRBJ1-1): DVKVTQSSRYLVKRTGEKVFLECVQDMDHENMFWYRQDPGLGLRLIYFSYDVKMKEKGDIPEGYSVSREKKERFSLILESASTNQTSMYLCASSLAGGKGPEAFFGQGTRLTVV.

The chain has TRBV27 and TRBJ2-1; 7 bases are shared with TRBD2. The length of the CDR3 is 16 residues. Germline assignment: CDR1 MNHEY and CDR2 SMNVEV (reference sequence). With 4 bases clipped from V and 2 bases from J, the junction kept 8 bases outside the gene matches. The CDR3 DNA sequence: TGTGCCAGCAGTTACGTCACGAGCGGGACCTACAATGAGCAGTTCTTC. Translation: CASSYVTSGTYNEQFF.

The V call is TRBV18, the J call TRBJ2-7, with 10 positions matching TRBD1. Germline loops: CDR1 KGHSH, CDR2 LQKENI. The CDR3 has 14 residues. V was pared by 3 bases and J by 7 bases, with 6 bases of the junction left unmatched. The CDR3 DNA reads as TGTGCCAGCTCACCGGGACAGGGGTCCAGGGAGCAGTACTTC. It is translated as CASSPGQGSREQYF.

The chain links TRBV2 to TRBJ1-2, with TRBD1 matching over 8 bases. Unmatched junction bases numbered 3, after V lost 1 base and J lost 5 bases. The germline gives CDR1 SNHLY, CDR2 FYNNEI. The length of the CDR3 is 14 residues. The CDR3 is CASSEGRGRYGYTF. The CDR3, as DNA: TGTGCCAGCAGTGAAGGCAGGGGGCGATATGGCTACACCTTC.

The chain uses TRBV4-3 and TRBJ2-1; 7 bases align to TRBD2. V gave up 0 bases and J gave up 2 bases; unmatched junction bases: 7. Germline assignment: CDR1 LGHNA and CDR2 YSLEER. This CDR3 is 17 amino acids long. In DNA, the CDR3 is TGCGCCAGCAGCCAAGATGTTAGCGGGTCAACCTACAATGAGCAGTTCTTC. Translated, it gives CASSQDVSGSTYNEQFF.

This chain joins TRBV5-6 and TRBJ2-7; D might be TRBD2 (6 bases). This CDR3 contains 15 residues. Trimming stripped 1 base from V and 3 bases from J, with 14 bases between. In germline, CDR1 is SGHDT, CDR2 YYEEEE. The CDR3 region is CASSLLGSGSYEQYF. The DNA for the CDR3 is TGTGCCAGCAGCTTGCTCGGTAGCGGTAGCTACGAGCAGTACTTC.

The rearrangement links TRBV27 to TRBJ1-2; 10 bases match TRBD1. CDR3 length: 14 residues. The V gene's germline CDR1 is MNHEY and CDR2 SMNVEV (reference sequence). V was clipped by 4 bases and J by 8 bases; unmatched bases: 7. The CDR3 protein is CASSSGTGATGYTF. In nucleotides, the CDR3 is TGTGCCAGCAGTTCCGGGACAGGGGCGACCGGCTACACCTTC.

This rearrangement joins TRBV27 to TRBJ2-7; D remains ambiguous. V shed 8 bases and J shed 2 bases, with 13 bases lying between them. The CDR3 sequence is 13 residues long. The V gene's germline CDR1 is MNHEY and CDR2 SMNVEV (reference sequence). In nucleotides, the CDR3 is TGTGCCAGCCGGAACAGTGATACCTACGAGCAGTACTTC. This sequence encodes CASRNSDTYEQYF.

This clone was observed once. Other DNA sequences from this sample encode an identical CDR3 as well. The chain recombines TRBV28 with TRBJ2-7; 11 nucleotides align to TRBD2. CDR1 is MDHEN and CDR2 is SYDVKM in the germline V gene. The V and J ends lost 5 bases and 2 bases, in that order; junction bases with no gene match: 5. The CDR3 contains 15 residues. CDR3 in DNA: TGTGCCAGCAGTCTCGGGACTAGCGGAACCTACGAGCAGTACTTC. Its translation: CASSLGTSGTYEQYF.

The chain recombines TRBV9 with TRBJ2-6; D possibly corresponds to TRBD1 (6 bases). With 7 bases removed from V and 0 bases from J, the gap between germline ends came to 11 bases. This CDR3 has 15 residues. Germline V lookup: CDR1 SGDLS, CDR2 YYNGEE. CDR3 sequence reads: CASGGSSSGANVLTF. CDR3 coding DNA: TGTGCCAGCGGGGGCTCGAGCTCTGGGGCCAACGTCCTGACTTTC.

This rearrangement joins TRBV7-2 to TRBJ2-7; tentatively, D is TRBD2 (6 bases). Trimming removed 5 bases from V and 7 bases from J, with 15 bases in between. Looked up from germline, CDR1 is SGHTA and CDR2 is FQGNSA. The CDR3 sequence is 13 residues long. CDR3 in DNA: TGTGCCAGCAGCCTCGGGCCCCGGGGGGAGCAGTACTTC. It is translated as CASSLGPRGEQYF. The full variable domain, rest sourced from reference TRBV7-2 and TRBJ2-7, is GAGVSQSPSNKVTEKGKDVELRCDPISGHTALYWYRQSLGQGLEFLIYFQGNSAPDKSGLPSDRFSAERTGGSVSTLTIQRTQQEDSAVYLCASSLGPRGEQYFGPGTRLTVT.